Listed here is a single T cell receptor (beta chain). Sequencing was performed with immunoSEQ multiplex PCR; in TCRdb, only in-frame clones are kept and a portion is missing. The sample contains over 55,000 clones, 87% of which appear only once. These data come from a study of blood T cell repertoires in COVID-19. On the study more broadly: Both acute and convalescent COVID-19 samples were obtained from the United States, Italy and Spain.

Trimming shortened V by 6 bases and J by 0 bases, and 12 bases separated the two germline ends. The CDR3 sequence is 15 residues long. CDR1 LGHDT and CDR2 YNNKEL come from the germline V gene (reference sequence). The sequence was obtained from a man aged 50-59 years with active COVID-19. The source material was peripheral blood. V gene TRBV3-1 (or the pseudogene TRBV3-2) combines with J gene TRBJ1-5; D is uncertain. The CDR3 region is CASSAGLNSNQPQHF. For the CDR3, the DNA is TGTGCCAGCAGTGCCGGACTGAATAGCAATCAGCCCCAGCATTTT.